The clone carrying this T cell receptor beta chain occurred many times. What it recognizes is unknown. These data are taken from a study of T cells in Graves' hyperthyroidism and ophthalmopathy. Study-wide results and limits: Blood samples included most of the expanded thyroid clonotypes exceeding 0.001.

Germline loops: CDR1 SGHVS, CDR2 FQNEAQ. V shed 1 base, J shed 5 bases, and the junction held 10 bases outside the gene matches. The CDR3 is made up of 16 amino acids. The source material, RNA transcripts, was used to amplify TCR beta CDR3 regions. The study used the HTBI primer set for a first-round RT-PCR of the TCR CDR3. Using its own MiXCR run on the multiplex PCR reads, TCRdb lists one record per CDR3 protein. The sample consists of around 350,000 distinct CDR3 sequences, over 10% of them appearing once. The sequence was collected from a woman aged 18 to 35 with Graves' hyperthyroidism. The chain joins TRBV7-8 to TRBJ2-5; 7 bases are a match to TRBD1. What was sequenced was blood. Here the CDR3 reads CASSLEGGASGETQYF. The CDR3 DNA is TGTGCCAGCAGCTTAGAAGGGGGCGCGAGTGGGGAGACCCAGTACTTC.